This entry concerns a single T cell receptor beta chain. This clone was found once. Its antigen specificity is not known. Base qualities are not at hand, and no much larger clone is one base apart. This entry is derived from a study of cytomegalovirus exposure and HLA in healthy donors (dated by TCRdb to the late 2010s). The study in broad terms: According to an earlier analysis of 587 of the donors, some 180 million T cells yielded 90 million to 140 million unique TCR beta sequences and 276 Gb of sequence data. An early release that covered around 590 HLA-typed donors contained around 330 gigabases of sequencing data and around 80 million unique TCR sequences. Among the roughly 400 genotyped donors, roughly 80% belonged to the genetic ancestry cluster associated with self-reported Caucasian donors. The aim of the study was to test whether cataloging public T cell receptors could identify signatures of past pathogen exposure. The study profiled the T cell repertoires of approximately 700 subjects by immunosequencing and related them to cytomegalovirus serostatus. Besides the first cohort of 666 subjects, a separate validation cohort made up of roughly 120 different subjects was used. High-throughput TCR immunosequencing, statistical association of individual TCRs with disease status, and machine learning were combined to predict cytomegalovirus infection status. A later analysis re-analyzed previously published TCR beta repertoires from roughly 690 donors and added high-resolution HLA genotyping to study TCR occurrence patterns. The later analysis used no new phenotypic data to find candidate immune exposures, relying instead on TCR beta sequences and their occurrence across donors. To decide whether each TCR beta V gene segment behaved as functional or pseudogenic, an earlier analysis of some 580 of the donors relied on high-throughput TCR beta sequencing. Donor age, sex, ethnicity and CMV serostatus were compiled together with the repertoire data. A later genetic analysis used genome-wide SNP genotypes for about 60% of the roughly 670 donors, treating that subset as a discovery cohort. Every discovery cohort repertoire had been produced on one sequencing platform. Class I and class II HLA loci were covered by the typing at four-digit resolution. Typing coverage varied by locus: roughly 629-640 donors for A, B, C, DRB1 and DQB1; around 560 for DQA1; some 610 for DPA1; approximately 470 for DPB1. Roughly five DR-DQ haplotypes were handled as single units for association and clustering because linkage in the cohort was strong. Across 398 genotyped donors of the cohort, an average of approximately 240,000 unique TCR beta nucleotide sequences per donor were sequenced, and around 20% of those sequences were non-productive.

The cohort was made up of approximately 670 healthy bone marrow donors. All cohort members were sampled while nominally healthy, although unrecorded immune exposures were likely present. The donor was CMV seropositive and belonged to the group of 270 or so seropositive cohort members. A peripheral blood sample was collected from each donor, and TCR beta sequencing was performed on peripheral blood mononuclear cells. Genomic DNA extraction from the blood cell samples was performed with the Qiagen DNeasy Blood Extraction Kit. Library generation was performed with the immunoSEQ multiplex PCR assay. For the multiplex PCR, a mixture combining 60 forward primers for TCR Vbeta segments and 13 reverse primers for TCR Jbeta segments was used. The CDR3 region of rearranged TCR beta genes was amplified from genomic DNA by a multiplex PCR assay. On the Illumina HiSeq System, the amplified TCR beta libraries were sequenced as 87-base-pair reads. Processing in the source paper ran as follows. A later analysis tallied tens of millions of unique TCR beta chains across the roughly 610 repertoires, and around 9.9 million of those chains were shared by two or more donors. To remove PCR and sequencing errors, raw reads were error-corrected and collapsed into unique sequences using a nearest-neighbor algorithm that merged closely related sequences. Alignment of CDR3 sequences to IMGT reference sequences was used to assign V, D and J gene segments. For a sequence to be retained, a match of at least six nucleotides was required to both a V gene segment and a J gene segment. A rearrangement counted as productive if the CDR3 had no stop codons and remained in frame with V and J, and every other rearrangement counted as non-productive. Following IMGT convention, CDR3 was defined as the stretch from the second conserved V-encoded cysteine to the conserved J-encoded phenylalanine. Sequences without an unambiguous match to a single V gene segment were excluded from the earlier analysis of about 640 of the donors. An earlier analysis of a few hundred of the donors called V segments functional above 56.7% productive rearrangements and segregating when the between-donor standard deviation exceeded 5%. A statistical classification framework was developed to diagnose cytomegalovirus status using the catalog of TCR beta chain sequences. In a later analysis, TCR nucleotide sequences were compared against IMGT/GENE-DB human TR gene sequences so that V and J genes could be assigned. A later analysis assigned CDR3 sequences and most-parsimonious VDJ recombination scenarios with the TCRdist pipeline. A later analysis defined each TCR beta chain by its CDR3 amino acid sequence plus V-gene family, and excluded reads lacking a unique V-gene family. To address suspected cross-contamination and a sequencing artifact, a later analysis removed 550 to 750 highly shared, low-generation-probability nucleotide sequences. A later analysis calculated a clonal expansion index for each public chain from normalized within-repertoire ranks of inferred template counts. In a later analysis, generation probabilities were computed using a VDJ recombination model fitted to out-of-frame rearrangements, and the results were checked against IGoR. In a later analysis, hypergeometric tests were used to score TCR-TCR, TCR-HLA and TCR-CMV co-occurrence, with a repertoire-size bias correction applied to TCR pairs. False discovery rates were estimated in a later analysis by permuting HLA or CMV assignments 20 times. In a later analysis, co-occurring TCRs were grouped using DBSCAN, and TCRdist sequence similarity was added for clustering within HLA-allele-positive subsets. For co-occurrence clustering, repertoires with fewer than 30,000 or more than 120,000 public chains were excluded, along with about five repertoires with anomalous nucleotide sharing. This is the immuneACCESS table as TCRdb keeps it, with only in-frame sequences that have V and J called. A part of the clones is gone; compared with another copy, unresolved V genes explain less than half, and the rest is unexplained. Clone size and the V and J calls come from that table; the DNA yielded D and trimming. The sample table contains 100,000 to 150,000 clones; only one count was recorded for over 70% of them. Of the sample, 3.5% to 4.5% falls within the top ten clones.

Overall study results and their limits: In a later analysis, TCR association rates were found to vary across HLA loci, with the most associated TCRs seen for DRB1 alleles and the fewest for HLA-C alleles. Strong co-occurrence of HLA alleles, especially DR and DQ, made assigning TCR associations to individual alleles difficult. An earlier analysis of 587 of the donors showed that most TCR beta V segments appeared in productive rearrangements either about 87% or about 30% of the time, which broadly matched IMGT annotations. Linkage disequilibrium might explain the correlated functional status among segregating V segments, but an unknown experimental factor could not be excluded. The cohort was sequenced for TCR beta chains only, and without alpha or paired-chain data the features that could be detected were limited. HLA typing was unavailable for some donors at each locus, so association tests used only the typed subset. Most TCR sequences were seen in very few donors, while some public TCRs were found in many individuals. According to a later analysis, parvovirus B19, influenza, CMV and Epstein-Barr virus appeared linked to several top co-occurrence clusters. A cluster of highly shared sequence variants was judged likely to represent a technical artifact of the sequencing pipeline. A later analysis found that most CMV-associated TCR beta chains appeared HLA-restricted, with HLA associations seemingly driven largely by CMV exposure. Because counts were too low, roughly 16 rarely observed V segments, including chromosome 9 orphons, were excluded from the earlier analysis of roughly 580 of the donors. A later analysis found that HLA-associated TCR beta chains were more clonally expanded and had lower generation probabilities than equally common non-associated chains. A later analysis associated about 17,000 TCR beta sequences with specific HLA alleles at a false discovery rate of 0.05. A few of the identified cytomegalovirus-associated TCR beta chains were confirmed in vitro to be specific for cytomegalovirus antigens. In the study, approximately 160 TCR beta chains were listed as associated with cytomegalovirus. Cytomegalovirus status was reported to be diagnosed by the classifier with high specificity and sensitivity in both the original and validation cohorts. CMV serostatus was the only immune exposure information available for the cohort. According to a later genetic analysis, donors in an Asian-associated ancestry cluster had fewer N-insertions in productive TCRs than the approximately 670-donor mean. A further reported finding was that TCR beta sequences accurately predicted the HLA-A and HLA-B alleles for most subjects in the first cohort. An association between a missense DCLRE1C variant and V-gene and J-gene trimming of TCR beta chains was found in a later genetic analysis and replicated in an independent cohort. Presence/absence analyses assumed roughly uniform sequencing depth across donors, an assumption that may not hold. It was suggested by the authors that the approach could potentially be generalized to other disease states and immunological phenotypes.

The origin of this receptor is a man aged 35 to 55 in good health and CMV-seropositive. Sequencing input: PBMCs.

In nucleotides, the sequence is TGTGCCAGCAGTTCCATTTCGACAGGGACCGTACAGCCCCAGCATTTT. Translated, this gives CASSSISTGTVQPQHF. The rearranged segments are TRBV6-5 and TRBJ1-5, with 7 middle bases fitting TRBD1. For CDR1 and CDR2, the germline V gene lists MNHEY and SVGAGI. Measured from the cysteine to the phenylalanine, the CDR3 is 16 residues long. Only the CDR3 region is kept as DNA, spanning 48 bases read in frame from base 1. V trim: 4 bases; J trim: 7 bases; unmatched bases: 13.